Listed below are T cell receptor beta chains from one sample, sequenced in a study of blood T cell repertoires in COVID-19. This table comes from immunoSEQ multiplex PCR, and its TCRdb copy is limited to in-frame clones, with some not included. The sample shows some 120,000 clones, about 85% of them seen only once. Source material: peripheral blood. These receptors were taken from an elderly woman with COVID-19, enrolled during active disease. CDR3s include the opening cysteine and the closing phenylalanine or tryptophan. A D gene is named only where the DNA matches it firmly. Clone size, where shown, is once, few, many, or a class for clones that have expanded.

abundance	v_gene	j_gene	d_gene	CDR3aa	CDR3nt
NA	TRBV5-1	TRBJ2-3	TRBD2	CASSSGTSGITDTQYF	TGCGCCAGCAGCTCGGGGACTAGCGGAATCACAGATACGCAGTATTTT
NA	TRBV7-2	TRBJ1-6	NA	CASSLVDTGRSPLHF	TGTGCCAGCAGCTTAGTGGACACCGGGCGGTCACCCCTCCACTTT
NA	TRBV2	TRBJ2-5	TRBD1	CASSERDRGLGTQYF	TGTGCCAGCAGTGAAAGGGACAGGGGGTTAGGGACCCAGTACTTC
once	TRBV21-1	TRBJ2-2	NA	CASSRRTHRGRAPVTGELFF	TGTGCCAGCAGCCGCCGAACCCACCGGGGGAGGGCGCCGGTAACCGGGGAGCTGTTTTTT
NA	TRBV2	TRBJ1-1	TRBD1	CASSVAGTGRVSTEAFF	TGTGCCAGCAGTGTCGCCGGGACAGGGAGGGTGAGCACTGAAGCTTTCTTT
NA	TRBV7-2	TRBJ2-1	TRBD1	CASSETGGSYNEQFF	TGTGCCAGCAGCGAAACAGGGGGCTCCTACAATGAGCAGTTCTTC
NA	TRBV3-1/TRBV3-2	TRBJ2-2	NA	CASRWGGAGELFF	TGTGCCAGCAGATGGGGAGGAGCCGGGGAGCTGTTTTTT
NA	TRBV2	TRBJ1-5	NA	CASSSQGSNQPQHF	TGTGCCAGCAGTTCACAGGGATCTAATCAGCCCCAGCATTTT
NA	TRBV6-6	TRBJ2-5	TRBD1	CASSHSTGTQETQYF	TGTGCCAGCAGCCACTCGACAGGGACCCAAGAGACCCAGTACTTC
NA	TRBV7-2	TRBJ2-7	NA	CASSVGLDSYEQYF	TGTGCCAGCAGCGTGGGACTCGACTCCTACGAGCAGTACTTC
few	TRBV28	TRBJ2-7	TRBD1	CASSLKVFLGTGRSYEQYF	TGTGCCAGCAGTTTAAAGGTATTTTTGGGGACAGGCCGCTCCTACGAGCAGTACTTC
NA	TRBV6-1	TRBJ1-4	NA	CASSERRGAGTNEKLFF	TGTGCCAGCAGTGAACGACGGGGAGCTGGGACTAATGAAAAACTGTTTTTT
NA	TRBV6-6	TRBJ1-3	TRBD1	CASSWDRAGNTIYF	TGTGCCAGCAGTTGGGACAGGGCTGGAAACACCATATATTTT
once	TRBV5-4	TRBJ1-1	TRBD1	CASSSLTGTGMNTEAFF	TGTGCCAGCAGCTCCTTAACCGGGACAGGAATGAACACTGAAGCTTTCTTT